This T cell receptor (beta chain) was sequenced during a study of shared clonotypes between healthy human individuals. The CD4+ fraction was divided into a CD45RA+ naive subset and a CD45RA-negative memory subset. Germline V gene data show CDR1 as LGHNT and CDR2 as FRNRAP. The CDR3 is 14 amino acids. V lost 6 bases and J lost 4; bases outside the gene matches: 6. Profiling relied on immunoSEQ multiplex PCR, and the TCRdb table lists in-frame clones only, not all of them. The data contain 2 million to 2.5 million clones, 85% to 95% of them singletons. This receptor was identified in a man aged 18 to 35 in good health. V and J are TRBV12-5 and TRBJ2-3; TRBD2 matches at 8 bases. The sequencing sample was made of naive CD4+ T cells sorted from blood. Noted subset: CD45RA+ positively selected. CDR3 nucleotide sequence: TGTGCTAGTGGAGCGGGAGTCCCCCCAGATACGCAGTATTTT. This translates into CASGAGVPPDTQYF.